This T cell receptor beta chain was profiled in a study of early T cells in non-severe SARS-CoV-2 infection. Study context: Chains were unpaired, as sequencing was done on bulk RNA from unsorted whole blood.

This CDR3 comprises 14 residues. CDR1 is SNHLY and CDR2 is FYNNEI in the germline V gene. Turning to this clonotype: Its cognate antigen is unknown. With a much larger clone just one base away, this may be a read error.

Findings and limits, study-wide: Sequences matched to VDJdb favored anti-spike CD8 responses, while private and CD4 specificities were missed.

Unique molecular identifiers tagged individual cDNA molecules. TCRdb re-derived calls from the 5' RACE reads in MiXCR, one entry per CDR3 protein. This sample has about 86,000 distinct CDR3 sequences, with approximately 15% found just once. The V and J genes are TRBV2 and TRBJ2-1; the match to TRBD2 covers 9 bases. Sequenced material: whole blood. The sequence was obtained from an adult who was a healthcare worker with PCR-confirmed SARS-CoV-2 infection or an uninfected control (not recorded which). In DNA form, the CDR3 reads TGTGCCATCAGTGTAGCGGGAGATTACAATGAGCAGTTCTTC. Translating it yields CAISVAGDYNEQFF. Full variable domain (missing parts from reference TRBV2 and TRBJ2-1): EPEVTQTPSHQVTQMGQEVILRCVPISNHLYFYWYRQILGQKVEFLVSFYNNEISEKSEIFDDQFSVERPDGSNFTLKIRSTKLEDSAMYFCAISVAGDYNEQFFGPGTRLTVL.